A selection of T cell receptor beta chains follows, all from one sample in a study of blood T cell repertoires in COVID-19. Clones were read by immunoSEQ multiplex PCR, and TCRdb kept only the in-frame ones, dropping some. This sample has roughly 380,000 clones, with around 84% found just once. Sequenced input: peripheral blood. These receptors came from a woman aged 18-30 years with acute or convalescent COVID-19. The CDR3 runs from the conserved cysteine through the conserved F or W. The D gene is left open where the match is weak. Clone size is shown for a subset of rows, as once, few, many or a class of expanded clone.

clone_size | j_call | v_call | d_call | cdr3_aa | cdr3_nt
NA | TRBJ2-7 | TRBV18 | NA | CASSPQGGSYEQYF | TGTGCCAGCTCACCACAGGGGGGGTCCTACGAGCAGTACTTC
NA | TRBJ2-2 | TRBV24-1 | TRBD1 | CATNFETGITANTGELFF | TGTGCCACCAATTTCGAGACAGGGATCACCGCGAACACCGGGGAGCTGTTTTTT
NA | TRBJ2-7 | TRBV6-5 | NA | CASSKPVSYEQYF | TGTGCCAGCAGTAAGCCCGTATCCTACGAGCAGTACTTC
once | TRBJ2-5 | TRBV5-6 | TRBD2 | CASSPYEIGLAGGETQYF | TGTGCCAGCAGCCCATATGAAATTGGACTAGCGGGGGGGGAGACCCAGTACTTC
NA | TRBJ2-5 | TRBV2 | NA | CASRSGETQYF | TGTGCCAGCAGAAGCGGGGAGACCCAGTACTTC
NA | TRBJ2-5 | TRBV19 | NA | CASSSDSQETQYF | TGTGCCAGTAGTTCCGACAGCCAAGAGACCCAGTACTTC
NA | TRBJ2-1 | TRBV10-3 | TRBD2 | CAIQTSGGHNEQFF | TGTGCCATCCAGACTAGCGGGGGCCACAATGAGCAGTTCTTC
NA | TRBJ1-1 | TRBV29-1 | NA | CSVTKMNTEAFF | TGCAGCGTTACAAAAATGAACACTGAAGCTTTCTTT
NA | TRBJ1-1 | TRBV5-1 | TRBD1 | CASREFGTANTEAFF | TGCGCCAGCAGAGAGTTTGGGACAGCGAACACTGAAGCTTTCTTT
NA | TRBJ1-1 | TRBV19 | NA | CASSILGGRLNTEAFF | TGTGCCAGTAGTATTCTTGGAGGACGACTGAACACTGAAGCTTTCTTT
NA | TRBJ2-2 | TRBV18 | NA | CASSPPSGGNTGELFF | TGTGCCAGCTCACCACCGTCCGGGGGGAACACCGGGGAGCTGTTTTTT
NA | TRBJ2-7 | TRBV7-9 | TRBD1 | CASTLGTGQREQYF | TGTGCCAGCACCTTGGGGACAGGGCAGCGGGAGCAGTACTTC
NA | TRBJ2-7 | TRBV5-1 | TRBD2 | CASSSTSDSLEQYF | TGCGCCAGCAGTTCGACTAGCGACTCGCTCGAGCAGTACTTC
NA | TRBJ2-5 | TRBV5-1 | TRBD2 | CASSKIENLLAGGPAETQYF | TGCGCCAGCAGCAAAATAGAAAACCTTCTAGCGGGGGGGCCAGCGGAGACCCAGTACTTC
NA | TRBJ2-2 | TRBV19 | NA | CASSMGVVVTGELFF | TGTGCCAGTAGTATGGGAGTGGTGGTGACCGGGGAGCTGTTTTTT
NA | TRBJ2-7 | TRBV10-3 | NA | CAISEDRDYEQYF | TGTGCCATCAGTGAGGATCGGGACTACGAGCAGTACTTC
few | TRBJ1-1 | TRBV5-5 | TRBD1 | CASIRYRGNTEAFF | TGTGCCAGCATCCGTTACAGGGGAAACACTGAAGCTTTCTTT
NA | TRBJ1-5 | TRBV7-7 | NA | CASSLSEDQPQHF | TGTGCCAGCAGCTTATCTGAGGATCAGCCCCAGCATTTT
NA | TRBJ2-7 | TRBV6-2/TRBV6-3 | NA | CASSTGISYEQYF | TGTGCCAGCAGCACCGGGATCTCGTACGAGCAGTACTTC
once | TRBJ1-5 | TRBV19 | NA | CASSPVNQPQHF | TGTGCCAGTAGTCCAGTAAATCAGCCCCAGCATTTT
few | TRBJ2-7 | TRBV27 | NA | CASSPGRPSGEQYF | TGTGCCAGCAGTCCCGGGCGTCCCAGCGGCGAGCAGTACTTC
NA | TRBJ1-4 | TRBV5-1 | NA | CASSLEGVGKKLFF | TGCGCCAGCAGCTTGGAAGGGGTTGGGAAAAAACTGTTTTTT
NA | TRBJ1-5 | TRBV11-2 | NA | CASSLGHTGQPQHF | TGTGCCAGCAGCTTAGGCCATACAGGGCAGCCCCAGCATTTT
NA | TRBJ1-3 | TRBV5-1 | NA | CASSLAGGSGNTIYF | TGCGCCAGCAGCTTGGCCGGGGGCTCTGGAAACACCATATATTTT
NA | TRBJ1-1 | TRBV7-3 | NA | CASSSYRDTEAFF | TGTGCCAGCAGCTCCTACCGGGACACTGAAGCTTTCTTT
NA | TRBJ1-1 | TRBV19 | NA | CASSFRGTEAFF | TGTGCCAGTAGCTTCAGGGGAACTGAAGCTTTCTTT
once | TRBJ1-5 | TRBV6-5 | TRBD1 | CASSTGQGDLWPQHF | TGTGCCAGCAGTACCGGACAGGGGGACTTATGGCCCCAGCATTTT
NA | TRBJ2-5 | TRBV27 | TRBD1 | CASRQGANQETQYF | TGTGCCAGTAGACAGGGGGCTAACCAAGAGACCCAGTACTTC
NA | TRBJ1-5 | TRBV7-8 | TRBD1 | CASSLGDSYQPQHF | TGTGCCAGCAGCTTAGGGGACAGCTATCAGCCCCAGCATTTT
once | TRBJ1-6 | TRBV13 | TRBD1 | CASSQQGADNSPLHF | TGTGCCAGCAGCCAACAGGGGGCTGATAATTCACCCCTCCACTTT
NA | TRBJ1-1 | TRBV6-5 | TRBD1 | CASSYGTGDAFF | TGTGCCAGCAGTTACGGGACAGGGGATGCTTTCTTT
NA | TRBJ2-1 | TRBV28 | TRBD2 | CASTGSGSGNEQFF | TGTGCCAGCACCGGTAGCGGGAGTGGGAATGAGCAGTTCTTC
NA | TRBJ2-5 | TRBV29-1 | TRBD1 | CSVCPTGYGETQYF | TGCAGCGTTTGCCCGACAGGGTATGGCGAGACCCAGTACTTC
NA | TRBJ2-7 | TRBV19 | NA | CASIEARRRGEQYF | TGTGCCAGTATTGAAGCTAGGCGGAGGGGCGAGCAGTACTTC
NA | TRBJ1-4 | TRBV27 | TRBD1 | CASRPTGGDEKLFF | TGTGCCAGCAGACCGACAGGGGGCGATGAAAAACTGTTTTTT
NA | TRBJ1-1 | TRBV5-1 | TRBD1 | CASSTDGQGNTEAFF | TGCGCCAGCAGCACCGACGGACAGGGGAACACTGAAGCTTTCTTT
NA | TRBJ2-2 | TRBV18 | TRBD2 | CASISGTNTGELFF | TGTGCCAGTATTTCCGGGACTAATACCGGGGAGCTGTTTTTT
NA | TRBJ2-7 | TRBV6-5 | TRBD1 | CASSTRQGSYEQYF | TGTGCCAGCAGTACGAGACAGGGCTCCTACGAGCAGTACTTC
NA | TRBJ1-4 | TRBV15 | NA | CATSSTGGAVEKLFF | TGTGCCACCAGCAGCACGGGAGGGGCGGTTGAAAAACTGTTTTTT
once | TRBJ2-7 | TRBV28 | TRBD1 | CASSFRTGANEQYF | TGTGCCAGCAGTTTCAGGACAGGGGCCAACGAGCAGTACTTC
NA | TRBJ2-4 | TRBV3-1/TRBV3-2 | NA | CASSQRAGHQYF | TGTGCCAGCAGCCAAAGGGCGGGTCATCAGTACTTC
NA | TRBJ2-7 | TRBV2 | NA | CASKLGALEYF | TGTGCCAGCAAGTTGGGGGCACTTGAGTACTTC
NA | TRBJ2-2 | TRBV5-1 | NA | CASSGRQAPNTGELFF | TGCGCCAGCAGCGGGCGACAGGCCCCGAACACCGGGGAGCTGTTTTTT
NA | TRBJ2-3 | TRBV10-3 | NA | CAITSGASTDTQYF | TGTGCCATCACTTCAGGGGCGAGCACAGATACGCAGTATTTT
NA | TRBJ1-1 | TRBV7-9 | NA | CASSQRHREAFF | TGTGCCAGCAGCCAACGACATCGTGAAGCTTTCTTT
NA | TRBJ2-7 | TRBV5-1 | NA | CASSSDRTSYEQYF | TGCGCCAGCAGCTCTGACAGGACGTCCTACGAGCAGTACTTC
NA | TRBJ2-7 | TRBV18 | NA | CASSPKAAGQSNSEQYF | TGTGCCAGCTCACCGAAAGCCGCCGGACAGTCCAACTCTGAGCAGTACTTC
few | TRBJ1-4 | TRBV19 | NA | CASRGGEKLFF | TGTGCCAGTAGGGGGGGGGAAAAACTGTTTTTT
NA | TRBJ2-7 | TRBV18 | NA | CASSHRGSLESYEQYF | TGTGCCAGCTCTCACCGGGGGTCTTTGGAGAGCTACGAGCAGTACTTC
NA | TRBJ2-3 | TRBV9 | TRBD2 | CASSDMLAGSSTDTQYF | TGTGCCAGCAGCGATATGTTAGCGGGATCTAGCACAGATACGCAGTATTTT
NA | TRBJ2-1 | TRBV3-1/TRBV3-2 | TRBD2 | CASSPPSGRVRYNEQFF | TGTGCCAGCAGCCCCCCTAGCGGGAGAGTTAGGTACAATGAGCAGTTCTTC
few | TRBJ2-7 | TRBV7-2 | TRBD2 | CASSFSGGVSEQYF | TGTGCCAGCAGCTTTAGCGGGGGGGTCTCCGAGCAGTACTTC
few | TRBJ2-1 | TRBV24-1 | TRBD2 | CATSDSGTSGRLDNEQFF | TGTGCCACCAGTGACTCTGGGACTAGCGGGAGACTGGACAATGAGCAGTTCTTC
NA | TRBJ1-2 | TRBV10-1 | TRBD1 | CASSDGTGGPYGYTF | TGCGCCAGCAGTGATGGGACAGGGGGTCCCTATGGCTACACCTTC
NA | TRBJ2-2 | TRBV2 | NA | CASIEERGELFF | TGTGCCAGCATCGAGGAGCGGGGGGAGCTGTTTTTT
NA | TRBJ2-7 | TRBV7-9 | TRBD1 | CASSSAGTGDYEQYF | TGTGCCAGCAGCTCTGCCGGGACAGGGGACTACGAGCAGTACTTC
few | TRBJ2-2 | TRBV27 | NA | CATQPLNTGELFF | TGTGCCACCCAGCCACTAAACACCGGGGAGCTGTTTTTT
few | TRBJ1-1 | TRBV6-6 | NA | CASSTQENTEAFF | TGTGCCAGCAGCACCCAGGAGAACACTGAAGCTTTCTTT
NA | TRBJ2-3 | TRBV6-6 | TRBD1 | CASRKTGAADTQYF | TGTGCCAGCAGGAAAACAGGGGCGGCAGATACGCAGTATTTT